The present TCR beta chain was sequenced within a study of blood T cell repertoires in COVID-19. Across the study: Samples of COVID-19 (acute and convalescent) were obtained from the United States, Italy and Spain. Nucleic acid was either cDNA or gDNA, and it came from T cells, B-cell-depleted T cells, or PBMCs.

Per the original data handling: The assay estimated nucleated cells by amplifying reference gene primers. Measured with immunoSEQ multiplex PCR; TCRdb has only the in-frame clones, and not every one. Clone size and V and J calls were adopted from that table, with D and trimming inferred from the DNA. The sample gives over 50,000 clones, just under 85% of which show up once; roughly 5.7% is in the top ten. The CDR3 contains 14 residues. CDR1 SNHLY and CDR2 FYNNEI come from the germline V gene. The germline V and J ends were trimmed by 6 bases and 4 bases, with 13 bases remaining between them. The origin of this receptor is a man between 65 and 79 years old with acute or convalescent COVID-19. The rearrangement joins TRBV2 to TRBJ1-5; no clear D gene. Sequences were obtained from peripheral blood. The CDR3 protein is CASRAVAENQPQHF. For the CDR3, the DNA is TGTGCCAGCAGGGCTGTAGCGGAGAATCAGCCCCAGCATTTT.